Shown below are 25 T cell receptor beta chains from a single sample sequenced in a study of blood T cell repertoires in COVID-19. Sequencing used immunoSEQ multiplex PCR; TCRdb keeps in-frame clones, though not all of them. The sample contains roughly 130,000 clones, around 87% of which appear only once. Input material: peripheral blood. The receptors come from a woman between 55 and 75 years old with acute or convalescent COVID-19.

V and J are TRBV28 and TRBJ1-5; D is perhaps TRBD1 (5 bases). The V gene lost 2 bases and the J gene lost 4 bases, with 9 bases spanning the gap. The germline CDR1 and CDR2 sequences are MDHEN and SYDVKM. The CDR3 has 14 residues. CDR3 sequence (DNA): TGTGCCAGCAGTTTACCGACAGAGAATCAGCCCCAGCATTTT. Encoded protein: CASSLPTENQPQHF. Combining the CDR3 with reference TRBV28 and TRBJ1-5 gives the whole variable domain DVKVTQSSRYLVKRTGEKVFLECVQDMDHENMFWYRQDPGLGLRLIYFSYDVKMKEKGDIPEGYSVSREKKERFSLILESASTNQTSMYLCASSLPTENQPQHFGDGTRLSIL.

This clone was counted a few times. The J gene is TRBJ1-2, the V gene TRBV6-6; a weak D match, TRBD1 (5 bases). The CDR3 runs to 14 residues. The ends were cut back, 0 bases at V and 5 bases at J, with 10 bases in the middle. CDR1 is MNHNY and CDR2 is SVGAGI in the germline V gene (reference sequence). CDR3 in amino acids: CASSYSKGAYGYTF. Here the CDR3 DNA reads TGTGCCAGCAGTTACTCGAAAGGGGCTTATGGCTACACCTTC.

This clone showed up just a few times. This chain connects TRBV30 to TRBJ1-2; a weak D match, TRBD1 (5 bases). The CDR3 is 14 amino acids. Trimming took 4 bases from V and 0 from J, leaving 12 bases between them. Germline-derived CDR1 and CDR2 are GTSNPN and SVGIG (reference sequence). CDR3 region: CAWIGKGTNYGYTF. CDR3 coding DNA: TGTGCCTGGATAGGGAAGGGGACTAACTATGGCTACACCTTC.

The chain uses TRBV5-1 and TRBJ2-7, with D maybe TRBD2 (5 bases). The germline V gene encodes CDR1 SGHRS and CDR2 YFSETQ. The CDR3 length is 16 residues. V was trimmed by 4 bases and J by 0 bases, leaving 17 bases between them. In DNA, the CDR3 is TGCGCCAGCAGCCTCCAGAGCGGAAAGAGCTCCTACGAGCAGTACTTC. Translated, it gives CASSLQSGKSSYEQYF.

J is TRBJ2-2 and V is TRBV28; the match to TRBD2 covers 11 bases. Germline trimming cut 6 bases from V and 6 bases from J; bases unmatched to any gene: 6. CDR1 and CDR2 from the germline V gene are MDHEN and SYDVKM. The CDR3 consists of 15 residues. As DNA, the CDR3 is TGTGCCAGCAGGATAGGGACTAGCGGAGCCGGGGAGCTGTTTTTT. Its translation is CASRIGTSGAGELFF.

The V gene is TRBV5-1, the J gene TRBJ2-7, with D possibly TRBD2 on 6 matching bases. From germline, CDR1 is SGHRS and CDR2 YFSETQ. The V and J ends lost 2 bases and 3 bases respectively, with 15 bases between them. The CDR3 is 15 residues long. The CDR3 nucleotides are TGCGCCAGCAGCTTAAACCCGGTGGGGGGCTACGAGCAGTACTTC. This translates into CASSLNPVGGYEQYF.

The chain joins TRBV19 to TRBJ1-2; 8 positions match TRBD1. This CDR3 spans 14 amino acids. V shed 4 bases and J 5 bases; nucleotides not matched to a gene: 6. Germline-derived CDR1 and CDR2 are LNHDA and SQIVND (reference sequence). CDR3 residues: CASSRRTGNYGYTF. The CDR3 DNA is TGTGCCAGTAGTAGAAGGACAGGGAATTATGGCTACACCTTC.

The rearrangement uses TRBV12-3 or TRBV12-4 and TRBJ1-5, with D perhaps matching TRBD1 (5 bases). There are 12 residues in the CDR3. The V gene lost 7 bases and the J gene lost 4 bases, with 8 bases spanning the gap. The CDR3 nucleotides are TGTGCCAGCACAGGGCTTAATCAGCCCCAGCATTTT. Protein sequence: CASTGLNQPQHF.

This chain uses TRBV19 with TRBJ1-5, with TRBD1 identical over 10 bases. CDR3 length: 15 amino acids. The germline V gene has CDR1 LNHDA and CDR2 SQIVND (reference sequence). Trimming at V came to 6 bases and at J to 1 base, leaving 3 bases not matched to a gene. The CDR3 spells CASRTGGRSNQPQHF. As DNA, the CDR3 is TGTGCCAGTAGGACAGGGGGCCGGAGCAATCAGCCCCAGCATTTT.

This clone was seen just once. Other DNA sequences in the same sample also yield this CDR3. J is TRBJ2-2 and V is TRBV6-5, with a tentative D call TRBD2 (5 bases). V dropped 0 bases and J dropped 1 base, with 6 bases sitting between them. Germline CDR1 is MNHEY and CDR2 is SVGAGI. This CDR3 is built from 15 residues. This CDR3 reads CASSYSRGNTGELFF. CDR3 nucleotides: TGTGCCAGCAGTTACTCCCGGGGGAACACCGGGGAGCTGTTTTTT.

About this clone: Distinct nucleotide sequences in the sample also encode this CDR3. The genes are TRBV7-2 and TRBJ2-1, with 9 bases lining up with TRBD2. The CDR3 has 15 amino acids. Trimming cost V 4 bases and J 4 bases; bases outside gene matches: 5. The germline CDR1 and CDR2 sequences are SGHTA and FQGNSA. CDR3 nucleotide sequence: TGTGCCAGCAGCTCAACTAGCGGGCAATACAATGAGCAGTTCTTC. Amino acids: CASSSTSGQYNEQFF.

The chain combines TRBV5-1 with TRBJ1-4; TRBD1 might be the D (5 bases). From germline, CDR1 is SGHRS and CDR2 YFSETQ. This CDR3 region has 15 residues. V shed 0 bases and J shed 5 bases, with 11 bases lying between them. CDR3 DNA: TGCGCCAGCAGCTTGGCGCTCAGGGCGAATGAAAAACTGTTTTTT. Its translation is CASSLALRANEKLFF.

CDR3: CASSLLSQETQYF. The CDR3 nucleotides are TGTGCCAGCAGCTTACTGTCCCAAGAGACCCAGTACTTC. The rearrangement links TRBV7-2 to TRBJ2-5; no clear D. Trimming took off 2 bases at V and 1 base at J, with 5 bases between the two ends. This CDR3 comprises 13 residues. Germline V gene sequence: CDR1 SGHTA, CDR2 FQGNSA.

The V and J genes are TRBV18 and TRBJ2-3, with TRBD2 matching 9 bases. Germline V gene lookup returns CDR1 KGHSH and CDR2 LQKENI. CDR3 length equals 15 residues. Trimming at V came to 8 bases and at J to 0 bases, leaving 6 bases not matched to a gene. CDR3 sequence: CASRTSASSTDTQYF. The CDR3 DNA reads TGTGCCAGCCGGACTAGCGCGTCTAGCACAGATACGCAGTATTTT. The entire variable domain, with the rest obtained from reference TRBV18 and TRBJ2-3, is as follows: NAGVMQNPRHLVRRRGQEARLRCSPMKGHSHVYWYRQLPEEGLKFMVYLQKENIIDESGMPKERFSAEFPKEGPSILRIQQVVRGDSAAYFCASRTSASSTDTQYFGPGTRLTVL.

The rearrangement joins TRBV10-3 to TRBJ2-1; 8 bases line up with TRBD2. The germline gives CDR1 ENHRY, CDR2 SYGVKD. CDR3 size: 20 residues. V dropped 3 bases and J dropped 4; count of bases not matched to a gene: 20. The CDR3 coding sequence is TGTGCCATCAGTGATAGTCCCGGGACTAGTGGGGGGTTGGTTTACAATGAGCAGTTCTTC. Protein: CAISDSPGTSGGLVYNEQFF.

The chain couples TRBV9 to TRBJ1-6; TRBD1 agrees at 11 bases. The length of the CDR3 is 15 residues. V lost 2 bases, J lost 10 bases, and 5 bases stayed unmatched. CDR1 is SGDLS, CDR2 YYNGEE, per germline. CDR3 residues: CASSVVGTGGSPLHF. The CDR3 DNA follows: TGTGCCAGCAGCGTCGTCGGGACAGGGGGATCACCCCTCCACTTT.

A single count supports this clone. J is TRBJ1-1 and V is TRBV6-5; 8 bases map to TRBD1. V shed 5 bases and J 4 bases; nucleotides not matched to a gene: 6. The CDR3 extends over 14 amino acids. Looked up from germline, CDR1 is MNHEY and CDR2 is SVGAGI. The CDR3 spells CASSLDRVRTEAFF. The CDR3 DNA is TGTGCCAGCAGTCTGGACAGGGTCCGCACTGAAGCTTTCTTT.

This chain joins TRBV19 and TRBJ2-6; a possible D gene is TRBD1 (6 bases). CDR3 length: 15 amino acids. V was trimmed by 4 bases and J by 4 bases, leaving 11 bases between them. Germline assignment: CDR1 LNHDA and CDR2 SQIVND (reference sequence). In nucleotides, the CDR3 is TGTGCCAGTAGTACCCCAGGGGTCGGGGCCAACGTCCTGACTTTC. Its translation: CASSTPGVGANVLTF.

The chain employs TRBV25-1 and TRBJ1-2, with 8 bases matching TRBD1. Germline-derived CDR1 and CDR2 are MGHDK and SYGVNS. Trimming took 4 bases from V and 4 from J; bases not matched to a gene: 5. This CDR3 has 14 residues. The CDR3 reads CASSGAGGRYGYTF. The CDR3 DNA reads TGTGCCAGCAGTGGGGCAGGGGGCCGCTATGGCTACACCTTC.

The rearrangement joins TRBV3-1 (or the pseudogene TRBV3-2) to TRBJ2-7; 11 bases are a match to TRBD2. The CDR3 extends over 13 amino acids. Germline-derived CDR1 and CDR2 are LGHDT and YNNKEL (reference sequence). V dropped 6 bases and J dropped 5; count of bases not matched to a gene: 3. The CDR3 is CASSTSGSNEQYF. The CDR3 region has the DNA TGTGCCAGCAGTACTAGCGGGAGTAACGAGCAGTACTTC.

V gene TRBV5-8 combines with J gene TRBJ1-5; possible D gene TRBD1, 6 bases. This CDR3 region has 15 residues. CDR1 is SGHTS and CDR2 is YDEGEE in the germline V gene. V was cut by 4 bases and J by 1 base, with 12 bases left in between. In nucleotides, the CDR3 is TGTGCCAGCAGCCCCGGAACAGGGAGCAATCAGCCCCAGCATTTT. Encoded protein: CASSPGTGSNQPQHF.

V is TRBV19 and J is TRBJ1-1; TRBD1 agrees at 7 bases. The germline V gene has CDR1 LNHDA and CDR2 SQIVND (reference sequence). CDR3 length equals 15 residues. After removal of 5 bases from V and 6 bases from J, the junction contained 12 bases not matched to a gene. The CDR3 DNA reads TGTGCCAGTAGTTCCCTCGACAGGGCTACGGCTGAAGCTTTCTTT. Protein product: CASSSLDRATAEAFF.

The gene calls are TRBV6-5 and TRBJ2-4; 7 bases agree with TRBD1. V shed 8 bases and J 3 bases; nucleotides not matched to a gene: 7. The germline gives CDR1 MNHEY, CDR2 SVGAGI. CDR3 length: 14 residues. The CDR3 DNA follows: TGTGCCAGCTCCTCAGGGGGTGACAAAAACATTCAGTACTTC. The encoded protein is CASSSGGDKNIQYF.

V usage is TRBV28 and J usage is TRBJ2-7; D unclear. The length of the CDR3 is 13 residues. Germline CDR1 is MDHEN and CDR2 is SYDVKM. Trimming left V 3 bases short and J 3 bases short, with 9 bases between. CDR3 bases: TGTGCCAGCAGTTTCAGTCCCCTCTACGAGCAGTACTTC. This translates into CASSFSPLYEQYF.

The chain links TRBV7-6 to TRBJ2-3, with TRBD2 matching over 13 bases. Germline lookup yields CDR1 SGHVS and CDR2 FNYEAQ. The CDR3 spans 16 residues. The trim removed 5 bases at V and 2 bases at J, leaving 4 bases unmatched. CDR3 DNA: TGTGCCAGCAGCCCGGGGACTAGCGGGAACACAGATACGCAGTATTTT. Translation gives CASSPGTSGNTDTQYF.